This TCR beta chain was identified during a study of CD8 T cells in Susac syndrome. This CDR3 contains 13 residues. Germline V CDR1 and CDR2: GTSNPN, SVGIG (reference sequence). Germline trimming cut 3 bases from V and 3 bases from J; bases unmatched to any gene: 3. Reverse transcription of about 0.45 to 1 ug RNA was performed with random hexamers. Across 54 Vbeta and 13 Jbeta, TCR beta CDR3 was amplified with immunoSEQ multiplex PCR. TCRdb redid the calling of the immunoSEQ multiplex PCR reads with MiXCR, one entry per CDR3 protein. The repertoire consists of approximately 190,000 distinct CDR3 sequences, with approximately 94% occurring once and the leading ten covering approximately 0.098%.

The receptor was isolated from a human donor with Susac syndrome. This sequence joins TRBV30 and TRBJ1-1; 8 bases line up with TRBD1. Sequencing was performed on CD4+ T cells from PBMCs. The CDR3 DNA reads TGTGCCTGGAGGGAGACAGGGGACACTGAAGCTTTCTTT. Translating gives CAWRETGDTEAFF.